This T cell receptor (beta chain) was observed in a study of lymphopenia after photon versus proton radiotherapy. Study observations and caveats: Photon-treated patients lost naive T cells and TCR diversity; proton-treated stayed stable. Oligoclonal CD8+ Temra expansion after nadir drove photon patients' diversity drop. Only patients who died were analyzed for survival; proton advantage is unproven. In patients who died, overall survival fell as post-nadir TCR diversity dropped more.

The CDR3 consists of 14 residues. Losses at the gene ends were 2 bases for V and 4 bases for J; bases not matched to a gene: 5. CDR1 and CDR2 (germline): SGHRS, YFSETQ. The method was immunoSEQ multiplex PCR; TCRdb's version includes in-frame clones alone and lacks a portion of them. The sample holds about 35,000 clones; around nine tenths are singletons and the top ten take about 16%. This clone was detected only once. The antigen is unknown. This sequence joins TRBV5-1 and TRBJ1-1; 7 bases align to TRBD1. The sequences come from peripheral blood, collected from a patient treated with photon-based radiotherapy. The TCR comes from a man between 60 and 70 years old with cholangiocarcinoma. The CDR3 sequence: CASSFTTGVTEAFF. DNA for the CDR3: TGCGCCAGCAGCTTCACTACAGGGGTCACTGAAGCTTTCTTT.